This TCR beta chain was identified during a study of T cells after yellow fever vaccination. Across the whole study: Fractions of low cell number were prepared using SMART-Seq v4 Ultra Low Input. Whole-study findings and limits: From the bulk population, abundant clonotypes could contaminate and appear within FACS-sorted repertoires. By day 5 rather than day 15, the secondary response had peaked, though it was weaker. It was a small share of clonotypes that appeared in both CD4 and CD8 compartments.

A single record per CDR3 protein comes from TCRdb applying MiXCR to the 5' RACE reads. The data contain about 220,000 distinct CDR3 sequences, roughly 3% of them singletons. The ends lost 6 bases at V and 5 bases at J; junction bases unmatched: 2. Per germline, CDR1 SQVTM and CDR2 ANQGSEA. The CDR3 spans 11 residues. This clonotype was seen a handful of times. Its antigen remains unidentified. The J gene is TRBJ2-7, the V gene TRBV29-1, with 9 bases lining up with TRBD1. The clonotype was recovered from a man aged 18 to 29 who received the YFV17D yellow fever vaccine. The sample was CD4+ T cells sorted from PBMCs, taken 10 days after the yellow fever booster vaccination. The CDR3 region is CSVDRGDEQYF. CDR3 nucleotide sequence: TGCAGCGTGGACAGGGGAGACGAGCAGTACTTC.